The next 32 T cell receptor beta chains were all read from a single sample in a study of blood T cell repertoires in COVID-19. Method: immunoSEQ multiplex PCR; TCRdb's copy keeps in-frame clones and lacks some. The profile shows around 63,000 clones, just over 85% of them singletons. The sequenced material came from peripheral blood. Every receptor here comes from a woman of 80 years or more with active COVID-19.

This sequence joins TRBV19 and TRBJ2-1; 11 nucleotides agree with TRBD2. The germline V gene encodes CDR1 LNHDA and CDR2 SQIVND (reference sequence). With 11 bases clipped from V and 7 bases from J, the junction kept 13 bases outside the gene matches. This CDR3 spans 15 amino acids. DNA for the CDR3: TGTGCCGGAAAACATAGCGGGGGGGTTAGGAATGAGCAGTTCTTC. Translated, it gives CAGKHSGGVRNEQFF.

This clone is a singleton in its sample. The chain joins TRBV3-1 (or the pseudogene TRBV3-2) to TRBJ1-1; a weak D match, TRBD1 (5 bases). The CDR3 is 14 amino acids. In germline, CDR1 is LGHDT, CDR2 YNNKEL (reference sequence). V dropped 0 bases and J dropped 4 bases, with 9 bases sitting between them. CDR3 sequence reads: CASSQDWGLTEAFF. The CDR3 DNA follows: TGTGCCAGCAGCCAAGATTGGGGACTCACTGAAGCTTTCTTT.

The chain has TRBV19 and TRBJ1-5, with D perhaps matching TRBD1 (5 bases). CDR1 is LNHDA, CDR2 SQIVND, per germline (reference sequence). This CDR3 region has 16 residues. Trimming removed 4 bases from V and 4 bases from J, with 17 bases in between. The CDR3 bases are TGTGCCAGTAGTACCCGCAGGGTTGTGGGGAATCAGCCCCAGCATTTT. It is translated as CASSTRRVVGNQPQHF.

V and J are TRBV2 and TRBJ1-1; TRBD1 agrees at 8 bases. The CDR3 is 12 amino acids. V lost 5 bases and J lost 7; bases outside the gene matches: 3. From germline, CDR1 is SNHLY and CDR2 FYNNEI. In DNA form, the CDR3 reads TGTGCCAGCAGTAGGGACAGGATTGAAGCTTTCTTT. It yields the protein CASSRDRIEAFF.

The chain couples TRBV7-3 to TRBJ2-3, with D unclear. Per germline, CDR1 SGHTA and CDR2 FQGTGA. The CDR3 extends over 14 amino acids. Trimming took 9 bases from V and 3 from J, leaving 16 bases between them. CDR3 in DNA: TGTGCCAGATTTCTCTATAAGTGGACAGATACGCAGTATTTT. It codes for CARFLYKWTDTQYF.

V usage is TRBV5-4 and J usage is TRBJ1-6; 7 nucleotides line up with TRBD1. The CDR3 covers 13 residues. The junction had 1 base not matched to a gene; V was cut back by 3 bases and J by 7 bases. Germline loops: CDR1 SGHNT, CDR2 YYREEE (reference sequence). CDR3: CASSWGQNSPLHF. The CDR3 nucleotides read TGTGCCAGCAGCTGGGGACAGAATTCACCCCTCCACTTT.

This chain connects TRBV6-5 to TRBJ2-7; D is uncertain. The length of the CDR3 is 13 residues. V was pared by 6 bases and J by 6 bases, with 15 bases between. From germline, CDR1 is MNHEY and CDR2 SVGAGI. The CDR3 DNA sequence: TGTGCCAGCAGCGACTGGCAGATTTCCGAGCAGTACTTC. This sequence encodes CASSDWQISEQYF.

V usage is TRBV5-5 and J usage is TRBJ2-3; 8 bases agree with TRBD2. There are 13 residues in the CDR3. After removal of 4 bases from V and 5 bases from J, the junction contained 3 bases not matched to a gene. Looked up from germline, CDR1 is SGHKS and CDR2 is YYEKEE (reference sequence). As DNA, the CDR3 is TGTGCCAGCAGCCTTACTAGCGGAGATACGCAGTATTTT. This gives the protein CASSLTSGDTQYF. The full variable domain, in which reference TRBV5-5 and TRBJ2-3 provide the parts outside the CDR3, is DAGVTQSPTHLIKTRGQQVTLRCSPISGHKSVSWYQQVLGQGPQFIFQYYEKEERGRGNFPDRFSARQFPNYSSELNVNALLLGDSALYLCASSLTSGDTQYFGPGTRLTVL.

The V and J genes are TRBV5-6 and TRBJ1-2; perhaps TRBD1 as D (6 bases). The germline V gene encodes CDR1 SGHDT and CDR2 YYEEEE. Trimming cost V 2 bases and J 3 bases, with 11 bases left between them. The CDR3 covers 14 residues. The CDR3 region is CASSLQGGDYGYTF. CDR3 sequence (DNA): TGTGCCAGCAGCTTACAAGGGGGGGACTATGGCTACACCTTC.

The V call is TRBV4-3, the J call TRBJ2-2; the match to TRBD2 covers 10 bases. This CDR3 is built from 16 residues. Per germline, CDR1 LGHNA and CDR2 YSLEER. V gave up 1 base and J gave up 1 base; unmatched junction bases: 0. This CDR3 reads CASSQVAGGNTGELFF. The CDR3 DNA reads as TGCGCCAGCAGCCAAGTAGCGGGGGGGAACACCGGGGAGCTGTTTTTT.

This sequence joins TRBV3-1 (or the pseudogene TRBV3-2) and TRBJ2-1; possible D gene TRBD2, 6 bases. The CDR3 spans 13 residues. The germline CDR1 and CDR2 sequences are LGHDT and YNNKEL (reference sequence). V was shortened by 11 bases and J by 7 bases, with 18 bases between the two germline ends. CDR3 residues: CASGRGSINEQFF. CDR3 nucleotides: TGTGCCTCCGGACGGGGGAGTATAAATGAGCAGTTCTTC.

This clone occurred once. This chain uses TRBV2 with TRBJ2-1; weak D call: TRBD2 (6 bases). Germline CDR1 reads SNHLY; CDR2 reads FYNNEI. The CDR3 length is 15 residues. V lost 4 bases to trimming and J lost 10 bases, with 20 bases between them. This CDR3 reads CASSALIGGYGEQFF. The CDR3 nucleotides read TGTGCCAGCAGTGCTTTGATTGGAGGGTATGGGGAGCAGTTCTTC. Combining the CDR3 with reference TRBV2 and TRBJ2-1 gives the whole variable domain EPEVTQTPSHQVTQMGQEVILRCVPISNHLYFYWYRQILGQKVEFLVSFYNNEISEKSEIFDDQFSVERPDGSNFTLKIRSTKLEDSAMYFCASSALIGGYGEQFFGPGTRLTVL.

The rearrangement uses TRBV9 and TRBJ2-7; D possibly corresponds to TRBD2 (5 bases). CDR1 is SGDLS, CDR2 YYNGEE, per germline. The germline V and J ends were trimmed by 0 bases and 2 bases, with 12 bases remaining between them. The CDR3 spans 15 residues. The DNA of the CDR3 is TGTGCCAGCAGCGTAGGAGGGTCCGACCCCTACGAGCAGTACTTC. Translating it yields CASSVGGSDPYEQYF.

This chain connects TRBV25-1 to TRBJ2-3; D unresolved. Trimming stripped 6 bases from V and 7 bases from J, with 11 bases between. Per the germline V gene, CDR1 is MGHDK and CDR2 is SYGVNS. This CDR3 is built from 12 residues. Here the CDR3 DNA reads TGTGCCAGCAGCCCTCGGTCACATACGCAGTATTTT. Protein product: CASSPRSHTQYF.

This clone was picked up a small number of times. The chain combines TRBV7-9 with TRBJ2-1; 15 positions agree with TRBD2. This CDR3 comprises 18 residues. J gave up 5 bases and V 2 bases, and 7 bases lay outside the gene matches. Germline loops: CDR1 SEHNR, CDR2 FQNEAQ (reference sequence). CDR3 region: CASSLFGGLAGGHNEQFF. DNA for the CDR3: TGTGCCAGCAGCTTATTCGGTGGACTAGCGGGGGGGCACAATGAGCAGTTCTTC. Complete variable domain (other parts from reference TRBV7-9 and TRBJ2-1): DTGVSQNPRHKITKRGQNVTFRCDPISEHNRLYWYRQTLGQGPEFLTYFQNEAQLEKSRLLSDRFSAERPKGSFSTLEIQRTEQGDSAMYLCASSLFGGLAGGHNEQFFGPGTRLTVL.

The rearrangement links TRBV9 to TRBJ1-2; TRBD1 matches at 9 bases. The CDR3 totals 14 residues. Germline CDR1 reads SGDLS; CDR2 reads YYNGEE. After removal of 4 bases from V and 5 bases from J, the junction contained 6 bases not matched to a gene. The CDR3 DNA reads as TGTGCCAGCAGCCCCGGACAGGGGAGGTATGGCTACACCTTC. This gives the protein CASSPGQGRYGYTF.

The V call is TRBV11-2, the J call TRBJ2-1; 9 bases match TRBD2. CDR3 length: 16 residues. The V segment lost 1 base and the J segment 8 bases; nucleotides outside the gene matches: 9. Germline V gene sequence: CDR1 SGHAT, CDR2 FQNNGV. The CDR3 here is CASSLGSSGGYDEQFF. The CDR3 nucleotides read TGTGCCAGCAGCTTAGGGAGTAGCGGGGGTTATGATGAGCAGTTCTTC. The full variable domain, completed using reference TRBV11-2 and TRBJ2-1, is EAGVAQSPRYKIIEKRQSVAFWCNPISGHATLYWYQQILGQGPKLLIQFQNNGVVDDSQLPKDRFSAERLKGVDSTLKIQPAKLEDSAVYLCASSLGSSGGYDEQFFGPGTRLTVL.

The V and J genes are TRBV2 and TRBJ1-6, with D maybe TRBD1 (5 bases). CDR1 and CDR2 (germline): SNHLY, FYNNEI. Trimming took 5 bases from V and 5 from J, leaving 13 bases between them. The CDR3 is 15 amino acids. The chain's CDR3 is CASSPRGMDNSPLHF. In nucleotides, the CDR3 is TGTGCCAGCAGTCCCCGGGGGATGGATAATTCACCCCTCCACTTT.

The count of this clone is one. J is TRBJ2-7 and V is TRBV28, with 8 bases that match TRBD1. The trim removed 5 bases at V and 2 bases at J, leaving 8 bases unmatched. Germline V gene sequence: CDR1 MDHEN, CDR2 SYDVKM. This CDR3 is built from 15 residues. CDR3 sequence: CASSTGGRRTYEQYF. The CDR3 DNA reads TGTGCCAGCAGTACAGGGGGAAGGAGAACCTACGAGCAGTACTTC.

This clone was picked up one time. The V and J genes are TRBV19 and TRBJ2-1; TRBD1 might be the D (5 bases). Germline CDR1 reads LNHDA; CDR2 reads SQIVND (reference sequence). The CDR3 is 12 amino acids. V was trimmed by 5 bases and J by 10 bases, leaving 12 bases between them. CDR3 amino acids: CASSPPWGEQFF. Written as DNA, the CDR3 is TGTGCCAGTAGTCCTCCGTGGGGCGAGCAGTTCTTC.

The chain combines TRBV28 with TRBJ1-1; TRBD1 is a possible D gene (5 bases). The CDR3 is 15 residues long. Trimming removed 6 bases from V and 1 base from J, with 15 bases in between. Germline values: CDR1 MDHEN, CDR2 SYDVKM. CDR3 amino acids: CASRSGGLKNTEAFF. CDR3 sequence (DNA): TGTGCCAGCAGGTCCGGGGGTTTAAAGAACACTGAAGCTTTCTTT.

This chain connects TRBV5-1 to TRBJ1-4, with unresolved D. Germline CDR1 SGHRS, CDR2 YFSETQ. The length of the CDR3 is 14 residues. V gave up 0 bases and J gave up 3 bases, with 6 bases separating them. The CDR3 reads CASSLERANEKLFF. The CDR3 DNA sequence: TGCGCCAGCAGCTTGGAGCGAGCTAATGAAAAACTGTTTTTT.

In the case of this clone: Other DNA sequences within the sample encode an identical CDR3. The J gene is TRBJ2-3, the V gene TRBV28, with D uncertain. V lost 4 bases to trimming and J lost 3 bases, with 5 bases between them. Germline V gene sequence: CDR1 MDHEN, CDR2 SYDVKM. The CDR3 runs to 12 residues. The CDR3 bases are TGTGCCAGCAGTTCCAATACAGATACGCAGTATTTT. This encodes CASSSNTDTQYF.

The V call is TRBV9, the J call TRBJ1-2, with D possibly matching TRBD1 (5 bases). V gave up 3 bases and J gave up 8 bases, with 20 bases separating them. The CDR3 runs to 15 residues. The germline CDR1 and CDR2 sequences are SGDLS and YYNGEE. The CDR3 sequence is CASSATQGRKEGYTF. The CDR3 region has the DNA TGTGCCAGCAGCGCAACGCAGGGCCGGAAGGAGGGCTACACCTTC.

A single count supports this clone. The rearrangement uses TRBV28 and TRBJ2-6; a possible D gene is TRBD2 (7 bases). This CDR3 region has 15 residues. From germline, CDR1 is MDHEN and CDR2 SYDVKM. V dropped 3 bases and J dropped 4 bases, with 10 bases sitting between them. CDR3 in amino acids: CASSLAGAGANVLTF. The CDR3 DNA reads TGTGCCAGCAGTTTGGCGGGGGCCGGGGCCAACGTCCTGACTTTC.

The chain combines TRBV7-9 with TRBJ1-1; 7 bases agree with TRBD1. Germline assignment: CDR1 SEHNR and CDR2 FQNEAQ (reference sequence). The J segment lost 0 bases and the V segment lost 1 base, leaving 14 bases of the junction unmatched. This CDR3 region has 19 residues. CDR3 bases: TGTGCCAGCAGCTTAGTTGGCAGGGGGACCAGATTCATGAACACTGAAGCTTTCTTT. Protein product: CASSLVGRGTRFMNTEAFF.

The chain links TRBV4-2 to TRBJ1-1; 7 nucleotides align to TRBD1. Germline loops: CDR1 LGHNA, CDR2 YNFKEQ. This CDR3 has 15 amino acids. Trimming cost V 4 bases and J 0 bases; bases outside gene matches: 5. The CDR3 nucleotides are TGTGCCAGCAGCCCGCCTGACAGGGTGAACACTGAAGCTTTCTTT. Residues: CASSPPDRVNTEAFF.

This sequence joins TRBV6-2 or TRBV6-3 and TRBJ1-1, with D tentatively TRBD1 (5 bases). The length of the CDR3 is 14 residues. The germline CDR1 and CDR2 sequences are MNHEY and SVGEGT. Trimming took off 4 bases at V and 1 base at J, with 10 bases between the two ends. CDR3 nucleotide sequence: TGTGCCAGCAGTTTGAGACAGAGGAACACTGAAGCTTTCTTT. Protein sequence: CASSLRQRNTEAFF.

This clone was recorded a few times. The genes are TRBV30 and TRBJ2-7; 7 bases map to TRBD2. The junction had 5 bases not matched to a gene; V was cut back by 4 bases and J by 2 bases. Looked up from germline, CDR1 is GTSNPN and CDR2 is SVGIG (reference sequence). The CDR3 runs 13 residues. The CDR3 loop reads CAWKTSWTYEQYF. Here the CDR3 DNA reads TGTGCCTGGAAGACTAGCTGGACCTACGAGCAGTACTTC.

The J gene is TRBJ2-5, the V gene TRBV3-1 (or the pseudogene TRBV3-2); possible D gene TRBD1, 7 bases. There are 15 residues in the CDR3. CDR1 and CDR2 (germline): LGHDT, YNNKEL (reference sequence). Trimming took off 0 bases at V and 5 bases at J, with 13 bases between the two ends. CDR3 amino acids: CASSQDHAGGETQYF. The CDR3 DNA reads TGTGCCAGCAGCCAAGATCATGCAGGGGGGGAGACCCAGTACTTC.

The rearrangement joins TRBV5-1 to TRBJ2-7; TRBD2 matches at 7 bases. CDR3 length equals 14 residues. Germline V gives CDR1 SGHRS, CDR2 YFSETQ. The V and J ends lost 1 base and 6 bases, in that order; junction bases with no gene match: 7. This CDR3 reads CASSLRQGGAEQYF. DNA for the CDR3: TGCGCCAGCAGCTTGAGGCAGGGAGGGGCCGAGCAGTACTTC.

The chain employs TRBV10-3 and TRBJ2-5, with 14 bases fitting TRBD2. The V gene end was trimmed by 5 bases and the J gene end by 5 bases; junction bases not matched to a gene: 4. The CDR3 runs 15 residues. CDR1 and CDR2 from the germline V gene are ENHRY and SYGVKD. The CDR3 region has the DNA TGTGCCATCAGTATGACTAGCGGGGGGGCGGAGACCCAGTACTTC. Its translation: CAISMTSGGAETQYF.